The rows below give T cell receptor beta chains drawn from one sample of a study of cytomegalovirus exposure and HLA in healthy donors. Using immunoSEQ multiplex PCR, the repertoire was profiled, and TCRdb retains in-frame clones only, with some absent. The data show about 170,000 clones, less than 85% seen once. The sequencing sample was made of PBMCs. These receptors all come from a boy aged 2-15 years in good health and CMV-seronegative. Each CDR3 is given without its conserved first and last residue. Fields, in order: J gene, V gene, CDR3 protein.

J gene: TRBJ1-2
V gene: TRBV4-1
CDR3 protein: ASSPHLTVYRGYT

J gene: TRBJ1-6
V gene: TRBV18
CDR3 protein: ASSPSQDSPLH

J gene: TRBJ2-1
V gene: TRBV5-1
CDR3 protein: ASSLAETSGSYNEQF

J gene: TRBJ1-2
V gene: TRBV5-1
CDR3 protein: ASSPGSGGVGYT

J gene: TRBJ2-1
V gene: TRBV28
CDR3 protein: ASRQGTLAAGEQF

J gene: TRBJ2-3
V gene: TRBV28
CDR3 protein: ANSVQLAGGLHTQY

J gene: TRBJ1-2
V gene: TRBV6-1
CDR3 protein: ASSLQLQGTYGYT

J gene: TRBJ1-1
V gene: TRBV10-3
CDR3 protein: AISEVAVGNTEAF

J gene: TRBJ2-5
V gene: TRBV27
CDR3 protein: ASSFLGAQETQY

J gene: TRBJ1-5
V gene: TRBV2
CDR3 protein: ASSGDRGRDQPQH

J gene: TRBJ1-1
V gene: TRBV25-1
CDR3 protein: ASSKPGQGATEAF

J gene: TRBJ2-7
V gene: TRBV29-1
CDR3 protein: SVVAGGRNYEQY

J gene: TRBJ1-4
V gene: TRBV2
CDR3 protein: ASSDGTGTTNEKLF

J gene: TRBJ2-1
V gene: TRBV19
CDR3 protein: ASSILLTSSYNEQF

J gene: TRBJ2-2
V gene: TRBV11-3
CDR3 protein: ASSSSGNTGELF

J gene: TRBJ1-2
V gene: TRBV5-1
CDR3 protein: ASSTYRDGYGYT

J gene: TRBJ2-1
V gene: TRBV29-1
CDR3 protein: SAEYRVLNNEQF

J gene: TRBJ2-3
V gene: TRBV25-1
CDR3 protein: ASSDPLADHTDTQY

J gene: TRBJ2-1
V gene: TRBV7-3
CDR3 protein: ASSTGLAGFNEQF

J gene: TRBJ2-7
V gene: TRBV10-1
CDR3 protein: ASSLDRGVTEQY

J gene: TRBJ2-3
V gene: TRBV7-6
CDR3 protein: ASSSRTSGGAADTQY

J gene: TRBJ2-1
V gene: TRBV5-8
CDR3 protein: ASSFGLYNEQF

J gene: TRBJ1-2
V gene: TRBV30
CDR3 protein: AWRPGTDWGTGSIYGYT

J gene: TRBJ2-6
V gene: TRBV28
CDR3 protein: ASRRGWPSGANVLT

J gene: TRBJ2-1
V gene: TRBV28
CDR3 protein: ASSLWGGRAYNEQF

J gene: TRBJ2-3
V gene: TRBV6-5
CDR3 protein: ASSLRLAGVTDTQY

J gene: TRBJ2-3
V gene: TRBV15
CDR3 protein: ATSRGQGDGRTQY

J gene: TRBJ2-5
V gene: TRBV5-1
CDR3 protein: ASSLQGSIGETQY